This T cell receptor beta chain was recorded in a study of OX40 agonist ivuxolimab in advanced cancers. Findings and limits, study-wide: Some patients who did not respond also had low normalized T-cell clonal expansion. Expanded clones belonging to CD8+ T cells outnumbered, on average, those of CD4+.

TCRdb keeps only in-frame clones here, not all; method: immunoSEQ multiplex PCR. The repertoire holds about 62,000 clones, with about four fifths as singletons. Concerning this clone: Its target is not known.

J lost 0 bases, V lost 5 bases, and 6 bases had no gene match. The CDR3 is 16 residues long. In germline, CDR1 is SGHTA, CDR2 FQGNSA. The receptor was isolated from an adult with an advanced solid tumor such as melanoma, head and neck, liver or kidney cancer. The chain uses TRBV7-2 and TRBJ1-4, with 7 bases fitting TRBD1. Sequencing was performed on CD4+ or CD8+ T cells sorted from blood, taken in a trial of the OX40 agonist ivuxolimab. CDR3 amino acids: CASSPGTVATNEKLFF. CDR3 nucleotides: TGTGCCAGCAGCCCAGGGACAGTTGCAACTAATGAAAAACTGTTTTTT.